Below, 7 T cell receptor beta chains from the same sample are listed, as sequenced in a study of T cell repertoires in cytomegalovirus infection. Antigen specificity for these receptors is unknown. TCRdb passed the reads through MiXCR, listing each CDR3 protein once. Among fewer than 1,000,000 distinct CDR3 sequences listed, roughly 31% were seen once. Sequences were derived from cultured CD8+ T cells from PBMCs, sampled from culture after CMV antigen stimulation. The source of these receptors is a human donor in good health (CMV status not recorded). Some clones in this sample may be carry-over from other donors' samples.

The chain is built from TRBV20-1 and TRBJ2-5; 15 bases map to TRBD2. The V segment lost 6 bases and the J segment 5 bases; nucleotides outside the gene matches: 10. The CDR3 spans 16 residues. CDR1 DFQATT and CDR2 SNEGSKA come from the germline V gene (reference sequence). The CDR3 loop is CSAVGLAGGPPETQYF. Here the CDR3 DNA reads TGCAGTGCAGTCGGACTAGCGGGGGGGCCCCCCGAGACCCAGTACTTC.

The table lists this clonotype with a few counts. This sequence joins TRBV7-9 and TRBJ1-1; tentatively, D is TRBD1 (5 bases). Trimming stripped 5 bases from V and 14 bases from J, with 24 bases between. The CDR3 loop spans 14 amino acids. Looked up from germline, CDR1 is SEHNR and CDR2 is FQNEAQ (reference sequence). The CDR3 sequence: CASSPGEGDPELFF. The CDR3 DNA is TGTGCCAGCAGCCCGGGAGAAGGGGATCCCGAACTCTTCTTT.

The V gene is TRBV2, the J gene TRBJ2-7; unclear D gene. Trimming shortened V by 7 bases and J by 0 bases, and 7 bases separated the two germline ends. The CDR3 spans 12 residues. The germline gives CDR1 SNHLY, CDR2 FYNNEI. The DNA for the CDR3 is TGTGCCAGCATGTGGCCCTCCTACGAGCAGTACGTC. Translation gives CASMWPSYEQYV.

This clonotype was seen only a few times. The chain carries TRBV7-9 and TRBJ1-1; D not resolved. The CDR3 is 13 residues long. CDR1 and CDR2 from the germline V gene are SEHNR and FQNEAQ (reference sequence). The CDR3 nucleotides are TGTGTGGGGAGGGCAGACATGAACACTGAAGCTTTCTTT. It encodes CVGRADMNTEAFF.

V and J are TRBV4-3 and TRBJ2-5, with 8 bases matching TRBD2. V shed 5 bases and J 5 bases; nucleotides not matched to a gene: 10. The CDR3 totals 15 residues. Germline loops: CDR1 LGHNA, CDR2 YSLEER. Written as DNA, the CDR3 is TGCGCCAGCAGCAGACTTCGGACTAGCAGGGAGACCCAGTACTTC. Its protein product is CASSRLRTSRETQYF.

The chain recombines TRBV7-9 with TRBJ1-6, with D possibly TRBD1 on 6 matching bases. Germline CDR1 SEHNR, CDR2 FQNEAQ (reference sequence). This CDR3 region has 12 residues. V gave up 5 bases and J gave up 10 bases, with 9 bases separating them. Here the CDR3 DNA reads TGTGCCAGCAGCCGGACAGCGTCACCCCTCCACTTT. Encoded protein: CASSRTASPLHF.

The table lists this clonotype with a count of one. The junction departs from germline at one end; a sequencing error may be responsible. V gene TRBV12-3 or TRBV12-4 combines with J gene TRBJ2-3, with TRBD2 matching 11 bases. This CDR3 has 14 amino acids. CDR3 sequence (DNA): TGTGCCATCGGACCTAGCGGGGGGATAGATCCGCAGTATTTT. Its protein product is CAIGPSGGIDPQYF.